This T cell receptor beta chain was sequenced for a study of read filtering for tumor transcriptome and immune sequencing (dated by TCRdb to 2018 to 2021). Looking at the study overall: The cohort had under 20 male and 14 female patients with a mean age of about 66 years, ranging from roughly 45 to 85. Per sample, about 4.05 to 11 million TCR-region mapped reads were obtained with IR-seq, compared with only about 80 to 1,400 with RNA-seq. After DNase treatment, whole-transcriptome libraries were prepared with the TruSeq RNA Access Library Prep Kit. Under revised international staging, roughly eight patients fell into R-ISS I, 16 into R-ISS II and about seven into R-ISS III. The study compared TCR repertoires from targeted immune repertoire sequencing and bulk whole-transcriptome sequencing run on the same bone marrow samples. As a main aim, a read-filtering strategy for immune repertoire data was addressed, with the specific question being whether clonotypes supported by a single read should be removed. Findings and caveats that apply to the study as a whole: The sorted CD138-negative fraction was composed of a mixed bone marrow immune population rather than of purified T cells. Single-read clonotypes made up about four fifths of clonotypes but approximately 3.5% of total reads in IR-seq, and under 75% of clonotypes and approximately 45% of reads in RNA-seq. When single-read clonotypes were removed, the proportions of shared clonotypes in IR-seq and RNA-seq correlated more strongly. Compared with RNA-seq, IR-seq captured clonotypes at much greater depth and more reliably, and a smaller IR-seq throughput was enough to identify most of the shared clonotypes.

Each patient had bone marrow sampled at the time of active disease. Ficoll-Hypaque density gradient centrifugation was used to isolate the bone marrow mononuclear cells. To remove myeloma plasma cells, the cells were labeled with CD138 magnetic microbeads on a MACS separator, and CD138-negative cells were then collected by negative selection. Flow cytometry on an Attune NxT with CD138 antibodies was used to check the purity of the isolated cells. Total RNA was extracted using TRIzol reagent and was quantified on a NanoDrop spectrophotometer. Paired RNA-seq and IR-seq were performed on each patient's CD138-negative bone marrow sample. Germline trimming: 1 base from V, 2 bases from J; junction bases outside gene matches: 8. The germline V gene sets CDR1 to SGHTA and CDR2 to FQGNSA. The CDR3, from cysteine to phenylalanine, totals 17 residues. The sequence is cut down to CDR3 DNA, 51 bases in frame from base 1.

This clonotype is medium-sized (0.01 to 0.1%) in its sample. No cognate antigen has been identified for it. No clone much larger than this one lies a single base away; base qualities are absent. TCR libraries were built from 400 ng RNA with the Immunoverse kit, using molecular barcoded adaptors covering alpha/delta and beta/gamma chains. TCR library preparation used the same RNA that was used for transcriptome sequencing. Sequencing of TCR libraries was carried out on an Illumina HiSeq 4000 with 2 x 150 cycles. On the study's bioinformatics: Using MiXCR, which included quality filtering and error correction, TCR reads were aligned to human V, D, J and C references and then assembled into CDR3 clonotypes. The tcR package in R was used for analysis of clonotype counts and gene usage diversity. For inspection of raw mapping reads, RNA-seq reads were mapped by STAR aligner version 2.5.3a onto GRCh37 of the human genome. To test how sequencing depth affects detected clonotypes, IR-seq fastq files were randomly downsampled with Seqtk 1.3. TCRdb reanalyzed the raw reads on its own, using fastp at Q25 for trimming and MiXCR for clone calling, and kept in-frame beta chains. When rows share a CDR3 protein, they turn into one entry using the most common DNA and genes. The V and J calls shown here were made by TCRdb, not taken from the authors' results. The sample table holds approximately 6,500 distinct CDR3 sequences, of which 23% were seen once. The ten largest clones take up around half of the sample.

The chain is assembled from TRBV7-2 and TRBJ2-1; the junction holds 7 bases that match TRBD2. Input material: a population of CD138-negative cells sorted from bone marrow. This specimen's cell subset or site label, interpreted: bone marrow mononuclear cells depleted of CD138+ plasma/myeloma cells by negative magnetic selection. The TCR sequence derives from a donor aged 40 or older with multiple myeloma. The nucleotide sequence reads TGTGCCAGCAGCTTAGAGGGTTGGGACTACACCTACAATGAGCAGTTCTTC. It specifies CASSLEGWDYTYNEQFF.